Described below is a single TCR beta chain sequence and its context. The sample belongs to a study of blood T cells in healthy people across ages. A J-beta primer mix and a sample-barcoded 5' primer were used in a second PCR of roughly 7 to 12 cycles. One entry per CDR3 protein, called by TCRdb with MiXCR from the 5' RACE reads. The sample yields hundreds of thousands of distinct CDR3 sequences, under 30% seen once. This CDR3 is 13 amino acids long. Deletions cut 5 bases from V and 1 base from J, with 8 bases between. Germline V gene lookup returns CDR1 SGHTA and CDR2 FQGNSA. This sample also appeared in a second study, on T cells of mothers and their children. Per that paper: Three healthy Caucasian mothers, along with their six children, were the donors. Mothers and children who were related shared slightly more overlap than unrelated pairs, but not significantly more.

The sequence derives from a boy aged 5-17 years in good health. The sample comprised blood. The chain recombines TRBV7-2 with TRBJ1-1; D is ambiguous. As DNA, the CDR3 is TGTGCCAGCAGCCCCTTGTCGAACACTGAAGCTTTCTTT. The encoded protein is CASSPLSNTEAFF.